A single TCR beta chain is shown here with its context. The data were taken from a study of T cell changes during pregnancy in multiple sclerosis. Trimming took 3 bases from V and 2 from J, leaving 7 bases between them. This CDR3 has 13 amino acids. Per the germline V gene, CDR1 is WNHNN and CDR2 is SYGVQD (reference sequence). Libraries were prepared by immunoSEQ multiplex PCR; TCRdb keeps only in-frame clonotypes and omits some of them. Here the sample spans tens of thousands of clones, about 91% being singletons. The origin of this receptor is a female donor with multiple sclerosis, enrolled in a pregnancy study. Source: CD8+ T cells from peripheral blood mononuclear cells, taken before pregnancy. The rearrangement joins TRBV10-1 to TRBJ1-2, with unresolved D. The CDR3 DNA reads TGCGCCAGCAGTGAAAGTCAGAACTATGGCTACACCTTC. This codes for CASSESQNYGYTF.